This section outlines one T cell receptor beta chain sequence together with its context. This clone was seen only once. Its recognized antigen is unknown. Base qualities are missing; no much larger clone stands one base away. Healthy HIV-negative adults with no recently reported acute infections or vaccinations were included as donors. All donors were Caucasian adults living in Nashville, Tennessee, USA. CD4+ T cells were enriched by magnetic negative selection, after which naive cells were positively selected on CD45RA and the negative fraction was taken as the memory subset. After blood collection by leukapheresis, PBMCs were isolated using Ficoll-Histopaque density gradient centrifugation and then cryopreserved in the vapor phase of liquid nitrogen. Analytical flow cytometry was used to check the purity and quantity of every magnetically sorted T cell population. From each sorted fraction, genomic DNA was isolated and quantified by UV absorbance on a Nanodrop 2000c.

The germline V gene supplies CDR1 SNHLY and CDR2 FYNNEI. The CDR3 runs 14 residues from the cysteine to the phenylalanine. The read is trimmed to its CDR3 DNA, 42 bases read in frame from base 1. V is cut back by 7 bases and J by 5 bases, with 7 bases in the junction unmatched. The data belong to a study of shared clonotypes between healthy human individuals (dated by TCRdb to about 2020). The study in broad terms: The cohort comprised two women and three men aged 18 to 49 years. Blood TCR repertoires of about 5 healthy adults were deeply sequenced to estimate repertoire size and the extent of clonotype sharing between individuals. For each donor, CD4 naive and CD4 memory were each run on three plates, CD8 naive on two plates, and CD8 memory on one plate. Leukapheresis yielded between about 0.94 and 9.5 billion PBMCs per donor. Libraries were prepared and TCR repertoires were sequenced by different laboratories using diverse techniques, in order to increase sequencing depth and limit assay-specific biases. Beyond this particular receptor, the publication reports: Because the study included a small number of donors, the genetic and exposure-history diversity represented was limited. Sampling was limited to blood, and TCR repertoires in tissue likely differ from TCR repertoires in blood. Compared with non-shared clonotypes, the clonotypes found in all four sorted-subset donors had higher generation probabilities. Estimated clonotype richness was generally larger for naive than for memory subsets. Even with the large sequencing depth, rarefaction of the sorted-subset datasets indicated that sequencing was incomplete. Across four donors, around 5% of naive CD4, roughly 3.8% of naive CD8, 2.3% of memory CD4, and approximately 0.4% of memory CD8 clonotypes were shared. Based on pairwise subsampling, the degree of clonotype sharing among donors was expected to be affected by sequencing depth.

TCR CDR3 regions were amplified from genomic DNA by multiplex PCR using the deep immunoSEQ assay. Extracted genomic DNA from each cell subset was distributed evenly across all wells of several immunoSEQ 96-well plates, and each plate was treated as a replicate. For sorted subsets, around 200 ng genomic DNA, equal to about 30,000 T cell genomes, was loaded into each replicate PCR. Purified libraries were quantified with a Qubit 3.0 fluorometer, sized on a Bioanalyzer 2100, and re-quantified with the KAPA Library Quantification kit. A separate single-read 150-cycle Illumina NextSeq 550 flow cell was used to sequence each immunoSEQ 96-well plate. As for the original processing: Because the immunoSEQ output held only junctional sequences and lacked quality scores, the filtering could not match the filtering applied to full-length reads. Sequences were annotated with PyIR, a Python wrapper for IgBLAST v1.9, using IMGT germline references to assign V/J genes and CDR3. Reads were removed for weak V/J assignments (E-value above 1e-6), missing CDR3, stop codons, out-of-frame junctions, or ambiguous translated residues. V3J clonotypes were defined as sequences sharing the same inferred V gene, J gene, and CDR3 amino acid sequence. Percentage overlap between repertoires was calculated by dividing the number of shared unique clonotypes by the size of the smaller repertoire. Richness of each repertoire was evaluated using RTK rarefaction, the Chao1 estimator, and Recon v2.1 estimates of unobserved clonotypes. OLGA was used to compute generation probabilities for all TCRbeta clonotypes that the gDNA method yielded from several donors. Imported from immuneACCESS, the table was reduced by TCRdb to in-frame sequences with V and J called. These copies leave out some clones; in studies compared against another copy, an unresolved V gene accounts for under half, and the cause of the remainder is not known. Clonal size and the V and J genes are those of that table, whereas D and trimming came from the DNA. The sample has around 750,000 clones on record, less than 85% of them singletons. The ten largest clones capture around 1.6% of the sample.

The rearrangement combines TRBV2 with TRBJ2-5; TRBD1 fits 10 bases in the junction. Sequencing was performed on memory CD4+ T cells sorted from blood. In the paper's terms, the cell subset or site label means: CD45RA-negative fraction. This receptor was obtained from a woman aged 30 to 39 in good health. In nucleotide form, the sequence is TGTGCCAGCACCCCGGGACAGGGGAGGGAGACCCAGTACTTC. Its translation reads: CASTPGQGRETQYF.